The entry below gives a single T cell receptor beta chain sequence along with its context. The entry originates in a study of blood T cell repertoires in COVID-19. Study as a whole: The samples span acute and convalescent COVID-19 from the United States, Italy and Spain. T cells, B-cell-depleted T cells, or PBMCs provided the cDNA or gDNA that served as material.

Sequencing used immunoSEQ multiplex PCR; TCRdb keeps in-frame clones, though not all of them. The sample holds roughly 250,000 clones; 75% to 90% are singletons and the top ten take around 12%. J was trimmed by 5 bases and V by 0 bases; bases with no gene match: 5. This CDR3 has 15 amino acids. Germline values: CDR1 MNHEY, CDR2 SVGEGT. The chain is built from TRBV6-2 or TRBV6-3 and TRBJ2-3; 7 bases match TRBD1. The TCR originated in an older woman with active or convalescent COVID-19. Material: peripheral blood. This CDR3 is CASSYSTGSGDTQYF. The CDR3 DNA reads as TGTGCCAGCAGTTACTCGACAGGGTCGGGAGATACGCAGTATTTT.